The 31 T cell receptor beta chains reported below all come from one sample, sequenced in a study of T cells in Graves' hyperthyroidism and ophthalmopathy. Amplification targeted TCR beta CDR3 regions from RNA transcripts. A first-round RT-PCR of the TCR CDR3 used the HTBI primer set. Using its own MiXCR run on the multiplex PCR reads, TCRdb lists one record per CDR3 protein. The sample has roughly 100,000 distinct CDR3 sequences; 47% are singletons. Sequenced material: blood. These receptor sequences come from a man between 35 and 55 years old with Graves' hyperthyroidism.

The rearrangement uses TRBV9 and TRBJ1-2; 8 bases map to TRBD1. This CDR3 region has 13 residues. Trimming at V came to 3 bases and at J to 6 bases, leaving 4 bases not matched to a gene. Germline values: CDR1 SGDLS, CDR2 YYNGEE. The CDR3, as DNA: TGTGCCAGCAGCGCAGGACAGGGCCATGGCTACACCTTC. It yields the protein CASSAGQGHGYTF.

Comments on this clonotype: Because the CDR3 is missing its conserved closing phenylalanine or tryptophan, this is likely a read error. The chain carries TRBV19 and TRBJ2-7; TRBD1 or TRBD2 may be the D gene (5 bases each). Per the germline V gene, CDR1 is LNHDA and CDR2 is SQIVND (reference sequence). The CDR3 is 13 residues long. The CDR3 DNA follows: TGTGCCAGCAGTAGCCGGGACGGATGGGAGCAGTACTGC. Translation gives CASSSRDGWEQYC.

V and J are TRBV7-9 and TRBJ2-3, with 9 positions matching TRBD1. Germline V gene data show CDR1 as SEHNR and CDR2 as FQNEAQ (reference sequence). The CDR3 is made up of 15 amino acids. J lost 11 bases, V lost 5 bases, and 14 bases had no gene match. CDR3 loop: CASSLWDREGDEQYF. In DNA form, the CDR3 reads TGTGCCAGCAGCCTGTGGGACAGGGAAGGGGATGAGCAGTATTTT.

Turning to this clonotype: It is likely a read error, because the conserved phenylalanine at the end of the CDR3 is missing. J is TRBJ2-3 and V is TRBV25-1; 12 nucleotides align to TRBD2. Trimming cost V 6 bases and J 3 bases; bases outside gene matches: 7. From germline, CDR1 is MGHDK and CDR2 SYGVNS. The CDR3 runs to 16 residues. DNA for the CDR3: TGTGCCAGCAGCCCCCGACTAGCGGGAGCGACAGATACGCAGTATCTT. The encoded protein is CASSPRLAGATDTQYL.

CDR3 coding DNA: TGTGCCAGCAGGGCCGGGACAGGGGGTGATCAGCCCCAGCATTTT. Amino acids: CASRAGTGGDQPQHF. The V and J genes are TRBV7-9 and TRBJ1-5; 11 bases are shared with TRBD1. Germline CDR1 and CDR2: SEHNR and FQNEAQ (reference sequence). CDR3 length: 15 residues. Losses at the gene ends were 6 bases for V and 5 bases for J; bases not matched to a gene: 6.

The chain is built from TRBV10-3 and TRBJ1-2; D call uncertain. Trimming took 0 bases from V and 8 from J, leaving 19 bases between them. The CDR3 has 16 amino acids. CDR1 and CDR2 from the germline V gene are ENHRY and SYGVKD. DNA of the CDR3: TGTGCCATCAGTGAGTCGATTCTGGAAGGGCTGGACGGCTACACCTTC. As protein: CAISESILEGLDGYTF.

At least ten counts were recorded for this clonotype. The chain links TRBV5-1 to TRBJ1-6; unclear D gene. V shed 0 bases and J shed 8 bases, with 15 bases lying between them. This CDR3 has 16 amino acids. CDR1 and CDR2 from the germline V gene are SGHRS and YFSETQ. The CDR3 DNA reads TGCGCCAGCAGCTTGGTAGGAAAACTGGGGTATTCACCCCTCCACTTT. Translated: CASSLVGKLGYSPLHF.

The chain couples TRBV12-3 or TRBV12-4 to TRBJ1-5; 9 positions match TRBD1. This CDR3 is 18 amino acids long. The trim removed 2 bases at V and 2 bases at J, leaving 10 bases unmatched. As DNA, the CDR3 is TGTGCCAGCAGTTTAAGGACAGGGGCTATAGGGGGCAATCAGCCCCAGCATTTT. Translation gives CASSLRTGAIGGNQPQHF.

Concerning this clonotype itself: Since no conserved phenylalanine or tryptophan closes the CDR3, a read error is the likely cause. It is unclear where the CDR3 begins or ends on the DNA, so no DNA is shown, and the CDR3 is as TCRdb lists it. This chain joins TRBV15 and TRBJ1-1. The CDR3 comprises 16 residues, both ends counted. Per germline, CDR1 LNHNV and CDR2 YYDKDF (reference sequence). This CDR3 reads CATSRDGEGMDTEAFL.

As for this clonotype: One end of the junction varies from germline; a read error may be responsible. The chain employs TRBV19 and TRBJ2-7, with 7 positions matching TRBD2. CDR1 and CDR2 (germline): LNHDA, SQIVND (reference sequence). The CDR3 is made up of 15 amino acids. CDR3 region: CASMLAVEGSYEQCF. CDR3 bases: TGTGCCAGTATGCTAGCGGTCGAAGGCTCCTACGAGCAGTGCTTC.

This clonotype was found many times. The genes are TRBV10-3 and TRBJ1-5; TRBD1 matches 7 bases. Germline lookup yields CDR1 ENHRY and CDR2 SYGVKD. The CDR3 is made up of 13 amino acids. V lost 5 bases to trimming and J lost 4 bases; unmatched junction nucleotides: 2. CDR3 amino acids: CAISRDSNQPQHF. For the CDR3, the DNA is TGTGCCATCAGTCGGGACAGTAATCAGCCCCAGCATTTT.

There are many counts of this clonotype. This chain uses TRBV12-3 or TRBV12-4 with TRBJ1-2, with 12 bases aligning to TRBD1. V was clipped by 7 bases and J by 4 bases; unmatched bases: 7. The CDR3 totals 15 residues. CDR3 sequence reads: CASMSRDRGLYGYTF. The DNA for the CDR3 is TGTGCCAGCATGTCCCGGGACAGGGGGCTCTATGGCTACACCTTC.

The chain recombines TRBV2 with TRBJ1-1; D is ambiguous. CDR1 SNHLY and CDR2 FYNNEI come from the germline V gene. The CDR3 sequence is 12 residues long. DNA of the CDR3: TGTGCTAGAAGCCAGGCCCATACTGAAGCTTTCTTT. It is translated as CARSQAHTEAFF. The entire variable domain, with the rest obtained from reference TRBV2 and TRBJ1-1, is as follows: EPEVTQTPSHQVTQMGQEVILRCVPISNHLYFYWYRQILGQKVEFLVSFYNNEISEKSEIFDDQFSVERPDGSNFTLKIRSTKLEDSAMYFCARSQAHTEAFFGQGTRLTVV.

Concerning this clonotype itself: Mismatch with germline at one junction end may stem from a read error. The chain is built from TRBV10-3 and TRBJ2-1; D ambiguous. Germline-derived CDR1 and CDR2 are ENHRY and SYGVKD. This CDR3 comprises 15 residues. The CDR3 reads CASSLLWGYYNEQFF. The CDR3 nucleotides are TGTGCCAGCAGTCTCCTCTGGGGTTACTACAATGAGCAGTTCTTC.

The chain is built from TRBV7-2 and TRBJ2-5; 12 bases match TRBD2. V gave up 5 bases and J gave up 5 bases; unmatched junction bases: 3. From germline, CDR1 is SGHTA and CDR2 FQGNSA. The CDR3 is made up of 14 amino acids. The CDR3 DNA is TGTGCCAGCAGCACTACTAGCGGGAGGGAGACCCAGTACTTC. Translating it yields CASSTTSGRETQYF.

This chain uses TRBV7-9 with TRBJ1-5; 7 bases map to TRBD1. The CDR3 has 14 amino acids. V gave up 4 bases and J gave up 10 bases; unmatched junction bases: 10. The germline V gene has CDR1 SEHNR and CDR2 FQNEAQ (reference sequence). The CDR3 reads CASSWDSPNSPQHF. CDR3 DNA: TGTGCCAGCAGCTGGGACAGTCCGAATTCACCCCAGCATTTT.

The chain employs TRBV18 and TRBJ2-2; D possibly matches TRBD1 or TRBD2 (5 bases each). This CDR3 has 13 residues. With 3 bases removed from V and 11 bases from J, the gap between germline ends came to 13 bases. Germline V gives CDR1 KGHSH, CDR2 LQKENI. CDR3 protein: CASSPGVRNELFF. CDR3 nucleotides: TGTGCCAGCTCACCGGGGGTACGCAATGAGCTGTTTTTT.

This rearrangement joins TRBV7-8 to TRBJ2-3, with 7 positions matching TRBD2. J lost 11 bases, V lost 5 bases, and 7 bases had no gene match. This CDR3 is built from 12 residues. The germline V gene encodes CDR1 SGHVS and CDR2 FQNEAQ. This CDR3 reads CASSRRGELQYF. CDR3 DNA: TGTGCCAGCAGCCGCCGGGGGGAATTGCAGTATTTT.

This clonotype has at least ten counts. This chain joins TRBV4-2 and TRBJ2-7; 14 bases are a match to TRBD2. The CDR3 loop spans 18 amino acids. Germline loops: CDR1 LGHNA, CDR2 YNFKEQ. V lost 1 base, J lost 2 bases, and 7 bases stayed unmatched. CDR3 DNA: TGTGCCAGCAGCCAAGGGCCGGAGACTAGCGGGAGGGCCTACGAGCAGTACTTC. As protein: CASSQGPETSGRAYEQYF.

This clonotype was seen only once. The chain carries TRBV29-1 and TRBJ2-7, with TRBD1 matching over 12 bases. CDR1 is SQVTM and CDR2 is ANQGSEA in the germline V gene. The CDR3 totals 14 residues. V lost 8 bases to trimming and J lost 3 bases; unmatched junction nucleotides: 8. The CDR3 coding sequence is TGCAGCTCACCAGGGGACAGGGGGCTCTACGAGCAGTACTTC. Encoded protein: CSSPGDRGLYEQYF.

This clonotype was found many times. The V and J genes are TRBV7-9 and TRBJ1-1; 8 bases align to TRBD1. V trimming: 5 bases; J trimming: 5 bases; junction bases outside the gene matches: 1. Germline V gene sequence: CDR1 SEHNR, CDR2 FQNEAQ (reference sequence). This CDR3 contains 12 residues. The CDR3 sequence is CASSTGGTEAFF. CDR3 bases: TGTGCCAGCAGCACAGGGGGAACTGAAGCTTTCTTT.

This clonotype was observed at least ten times. CDR3 residues: CASSLGGRGNEQFF. The CDR3 region has the DNA TGTGCCAGCAGCTTAGGGGGGAGGGGAAATGAGCAGTTCTTC. This chain connects TRBV11-3 to TRBJ2-1, with 7 bases aligning to TRBD2. J gave up 7 bases and V 1 base, and 4 bases lay outside the gene matches. The CDR3 length is 14 residues. Germline CDR1 and CDR2: SGHNT and YENEEA.

A note on this clonotype: A much more abundant neighbour one base away suggests this may be a read error. The chain links TRBV12-3 or TRBV12-4 to TRBJ2-7, with a possible D match to TRBD1 (6 bases). The CDR3 is 11 residues long. The V gene lost 8 bases and the J gene lost 8 bases, with 13 bases spanning the gap. The CDR3 here is CASSLGDKQYF. The CDR3 DNA sequence: TGTGCCAGCTCACTAGGGGACAAGCAGTACTTC.

About this clonotype: A much bigger clone sits one base away, suggesting this may be a read error. The chain couples TRBV4-1 to TRBJ2-1; D is perhaps TRBD1 (6 bases). The V gene lost 5 bases and the J gene lost 4 bases, with 12 bases spanning the gap. CDR3 length: 14 residues. In germline, CDR1 is MGHRA, CDR2 YSYEKL. The CDR3 nucleotides are TGCGCCAGCAGCGGGGCAGGGGTATACAATGAGCAGTTCTTC. Protein sequence: CASSGAGVYNEQFF.

The chain is built from TRBV19 and TRBJ2-5; TRBD1 agrees at 7 bases. Germline V gene sequence: CDR1 LNHDA, CDR2 SQIVND (reference sequence). CDR3 length: 14 residues. Unmatched junction bases numbered 9, after V lost 6 bases and J lost 5 bases. The CDR3 is CASRRPTGDETQYF. The CDR3, as DNA: TGTGCCAGTAGGAGACCAACAGGGGATGAGACCCAGTACTTC. Looking up the rest from reference TRBV19 and TRBJ2-5 gives the full variable domain: DGGITQSPKYLFRKEGQNVTLSCEQNLNHDAMYWYRQDPGQGLRLIYYSQIVNDFQKGDIAEGYSVSREKKESFPLTVTSAQKNPTAFYLCASRRPTGDETQYFGPGTRLLVL.

This clonotype was detected once. The V gene is TRBV19, the J gene TRBJ2-1, with 8 bases fitting TRBD2. Germline CDR1 is LNHDA and CDR2 is SQIVND (reference sequence). The CDR3 consists of 13 residues. V lost 5 bases and J lost 7; bases outside the gene matches: 4. CDR3 loop: CASSGLAGNEQFF. The CDR3 DNA sequence: TGTGCCAGTAGTGGACTAGCCGGTAATGAGCAGTTCTTC.

This clonotype occurred once. The chain has TRBV10-3 and TRBJ2-7; D is unclear. The CDR3 spans 14 residues. From germline, CDR1 is ENHRY and CDR2 SYGVKD. V lost 2 bases to trimming and J lost 5 bases, with 13 bases between them. The CDR3: CAISERFQPDEQYF. CDR3 nucleotide sequence: TGTGCCATCAGTGAGCGATTCCAGCCGGACGAGCAGTACTTC.

V usage is TRBV7-9 and J usage is TRBJ1-1; D uncertain. CDR1 is SEHNR and CDR2 is FQNEAQ in the germline V gene (reference sequence). Trimming removed 3 bases from V and 1 base from J, with 9 bases in between. This CDR3 comprises 14 residues. CDR3 sequence: CASSLVRQNTEAFF. CDR3 nucleotides: TGTGCCAGCAGCTTGGTAAGACAGAACACTGAAGCTTTCTTT.

This clonotype was seen only once. The chain recombines TRBV7-8 with TRBJ2-3; maybe TRBD2 (6 bases). Germline values: CDR1 SGHVS, CDR2 FQNEAQ. This CDR3 is built from 16 residues. The ends were cut back, 3 bases at V and 3 bases at J, with 16 bases in the middle. CDR3 sequence: CASSFGDRLVTDTQYF. CDR3 sequence (DNA): TGTGCCAGCAGCTTTGGGGACCGACTAGTGACAGATACGCAGTATTTT. The complete variable domain, with remaining parts taken from reference TRBV7-8 and TRBJ2-3, reads GAGVSQSPRYKVAKRGQDVALRCDPISGHVSLFWYQQALGQGPEFLTYFQNEAQLDKSGLPSDRFFAERPEGSVSTLKIQRTQQEDSAVYLCASSFGDRLVTDTQYFGPGTRLTVL.

This clonotype occurred many times. The rearrangement joins TRBV20-1 to TRBJ1-6; D unclear. This CDR3 comprises 13 residues. V shed 7 bases and J shed 7 bases, with 14 bases lying between them. Germline CDR1 reads DFQATT; CDR2 reads SNEGSKA (reference sequence). DNA of the CDR3: TGCAGTGTTACAAGTACTGAGAATTCACCCCTCCACTTT. Its translation: CSVTSTENSPLHF.

This clonotype was observed a handful of times. CDR3 loop: CASSRGSRELFF. The DNA of the CDR3 is TGTGCCAGCAGCCGGGGATCCCGGGAGCTGTTTTTT. The chain has TRBV3-1 and TRBJ2-2; unclear D gene. Germline CDR1 reads LGHDT; CDR2 reads YNNKEL (reference sequence). The length of the CDR3 is 12 residues. With 4 bases removed from V and 9 bases from J, the gap between germline ends came to 9 bases.